The 31 T cell receptor beta chains presented below share a single source sample, sequenced in a study of blood T cell repertoires in COVID-19. Clones were read by immunoSEQ multiplex PCR, and TCRdb kept only the in-frame ones, dropping some. The repertoire has more than 70,000 clones, about 85% of them found once; the top ten carry 3.8%. Input material: peripheral blood. The receptors were gathered from a man aged 55-75 years with acute or convalescent COVID-19.

This clone turned up a few times. The rearrangement joins TRBV19 to TRBJ2-3; 12 bases match TRBD1. The CDR3 is made up of 15 amino acids. The V and J ends lost 10 bases and 5 bases, in that order; junction bases with no gene match: 10. Germline V gene lookup returns CDR1 LNHDA and CDR2 SQIVND (reference sequence). CDR3 residues: CATRDRGRGGDTQYF. As DNA, the CDR3 is TGTGCCACCCGGGACAGGGGGCGCGGAGGAGATACGCAGTATTTT.

The chain combines TRBV6-4 with TRBJ2-2; 9 bases align to TRBD2. The germline CDR1 and CDR2 sequences are MRHNA and SNTAGT. The CDR3 spans 15 residues. V was clipped by 6 bases and J by 5 bases; unmatched bases: 7. This CDR3 reads CASRQLAGGTGELFF. CDR3 DNA: TGTGCCAGCAGGCAACTAGCGGGTGGAACCGGGGAGCTGTTTTTT.

V gene TRBV5-1 combines with J gene TRBJ2-7; weak D call: TRBD2 (6 bases). The V gene lost 1 base and the J gene lost 2 bases, with 7 bases spanning the gap. Germline values: CDR1 SGHRS, CDR2 YFSETQ. This CDR3 is built from 13 residues. CDR3 sequence: CASSLSGAYEQYF. CDR3 DNA: TGCGCCAGCAGCTTGTCGGGGGCCTACGAGCAGTACTTC. Variable domain in full (rest from reference TRBV5-1 and TRBJ2-7): KAGVTQTPRYLIKTRGQQVTLSCSPISGHRSVSWYQQTPGQGLQFLFEYFSETQRNKGNFPGRFSGRQFSNSRSEMNVSTLELGDSALYLCASSLSGAYEQYFGPGTRLTVT.

The rearrangement uses TRBV29-1 and TRBJ2-7, with TRBD2 identical over 7 bases. Germline V gene sequence: CDR1 SQVTM, CDR2 ANQGSEA. J lost 2 bases, V lost 4 bases, and 2 bases had no gene match. The CDR3 has 12 residues. CDR3 amino acids: CSVASGPYEQYF. CDR3 DNA sequence: TGCAGCGTTGCTAGCGGACCCTACGAGCAGTACTTC.

This chain links TRBV10-3 with TRBJ2-1; no firm D call. Trimming took off 4 bases at V and 0 bases at J, with 7 bases between the two ends. The CDR3 covers 14 residues. CDR1 is ENHRY, CDR2 SYGVKD, per germline. CDR3 sequence reads: CAISGANSYNEQFF. CDR3 sequence (DNA): TGTGCCATCAGTGGCGCTAACTCCTACAATGAGCAGTTCTTC.

The chain has TRBV7-9 and TRBJ2-5; D possibly corresponds to TRBD1 (5 bases). V dropped 3 bases and J dropped 3 bases, with 11 bases sitting between them. Germline CDR1 reads SEHNR; CDR2 reads FQNEAQ (reference sequence). The CDR3 length is 14 residues. CDR3 loop: CASSLDTTEETQYF. The CDR3 coding sequence is TGTGCCAGCAGCTTGGACACAACAGAAGAGACCCAGTACTTC.

The chain employs TRBV6-1 and TRBJ2-1; 9 bases agree with TRBD2. The V and J ends lost 0 bases and 2 bases, in that order; junction bases with no gene match: 11. Germline-derived CDR1 and CDR2 are MNHNS and SASEGT. This CDR3 region has 19 residues. The CDR3 region has the DNA TGTGCCAGCAGTGAAGCGGAGAGTGGCGGGGGGGCAGCCTACAATGAGCAGTTCTTC. It is translated as CASSEAESGGGAAYNEQFF.

The DNA of the CDR3 is TGTGCCAGCAGCCAGGGGGCAGTAAGGTATGGCTACACCTTC. Protein sequence: CASSQGAVRYGYTF. J is TRBJ1-2 and V is TRBV4-2; TRBD1 might be the D (6 bases). The CDR3 contains 14 residues. Trimming pared 3 bases from V and 5 bases from J, leaving 13 bases between. Germline lookup yields CDR1 LGHNA and CDR2 YNFKEQ.

The V call is TRBV7-9, the J call TRBJ2-7; D possibly corresponds to TRBD1 (5 bases). Germline V gene sequence: CDR1 SEHNR, CDR2 FQNEAQ (reference sequence). CDR3 length: 13 amino acids. Trimming took 1 base from V and 7 from J, leaving 11 bases between them. In DNA form, the CDR3 reads TGTGCCAGCAGCTTAGTAGGGGTCGGGGAGCAGTACTTC. Translated, it gives CASSLVGVGEQYF.

This chain uses TRBV15 with TRBJ2-4; D is possibly TRBD1 (5 bases). This CDR3 contains 15 residues. The ends were cut back, 3 bases at V and 0 bases at J, with 9 bases in the middle. The germline V gene encodes CDR1 LNHNV and CDR2 YYDKDF (reference sequence). This chain's CDR3 is CATSRDILAKNIQYF. The CDR3 nucleotides are TGTGCCACCAGCAGGGACATCCTAGCCAAAAACATTCAGTACTTC.

The chain joins TRBV29-1 to TRBJ1-2, with TRBD1 identical over 7 bases. CDR1 is SQVTM, CDR2 ANQGSEA, per germline. J was trimmed by 6 bases and V by 5 bases; bases with no gene match: 3. The CDR3 is made up of 11 amino acids. DNA for the CDR3: TGCAGCGTTCGGACAGGACATGGCTACACCTTC. Protein: CSVRTGHGYTF.

The chain combines TRBV4-2 with TRBJ2-7; TRBD1 agrees at 9 bases. The CDR3 is made up of 16 amino acids. J gave up 3 bases and V 1 base, and 7 bases lay outside the gene matches. Germline CDR1 LGHNA, CDR2 YNFKEQ. The CDR3 here is CASSQATGQGVYEQYF. The DNA for the CDR3 is TGTGCCAGCAGCCAAGCAACGGGACAGGGTGTCTACGAGCAGTACTTC.

V gene TRBV5-5 combines with J gene TRBJ2-2; D ambiguous. Trimming cost V 1 base and J 1 base, with 11 bases left between them. The CDR3 is 16 amino acids. The germline V gene encodes CDR1 SGHKS and CDR2 YYEKEE (reference sequence). The CDR3 spells CASSLFAPKNTGELFF. As DNA, the CDR3 is TGTGCCAGCAGCTTGTTTGCGCCTAAGAACACCGGGGAGCTGTTTTTT.

The J gene is TRBJ1-4, the V gene TRBV6-5; TRBD1 agrees at 12 bases. CDR3 length: 14 amino acids. Germline V gene lookup returns CDR1 MNHEY and CDR2 SVGAGI. The J segment lost 13 bases and the V segment lost 6 bases, leaving 9 bases of the junction unmatched. Written as DNA, the CDR3 is TGTGCCAGCAGCACCGGGGGACAGGGGGCAAGACTGTTTTTT. It specifies CASSTGGQGARLFF.

The sample holds one count of this clone. The chain is built from TRBV9 and TRBJ1-2; 7 bases line up with TRBD1. This CDR3 has 15 residues. The germline V gene encodes CDR1 SGDLS and CDR2 YYNGEE. V gave up 0 bases and J gave up 6 bases; unmatched junction bases: 8. CDR3 protein: CASSVVGTGVNGYTF. The CDR3 nucleotides read TGTGCCAGCAGCGTAGTAGGTACAGGGGTTAATGGCTACACCTTC.

This chain joins TRBV30 and TRBJ2-1, with 13 bases identical to TRBD2. CDR1 and CDR2 from the germline V gene are GTSNPN and SVGIG (reference sequence). J lost 5 bases, V lost 5 bases, and 6 bases had no gene match. This CDR3 comprises 15 residues. CDR3 nucleotides: TGTGCCTGGGCGACCGGGACTAGCGGGAACAATGAGCAGTTCTTC. Protein: CAWATGTSGNNEQFF.

The chain combines TRBV30 with TRBJ1-4, with a weak D call TRBD1 (5 bases). CDR3 length equals 13 residues. CDR1 is GTSNPN, CDR2 SVGIG, per germline (reference sequence). V dropped 8 bases and J dropped 1 base, with 11 bases sitting between them. The CDR3 nucleotides read TGTGCCAGCATGGGGCTAACTAATGAAAAACTGTTTTTT. It translates to CASMGLTNEKLFF.

This chain joins TRBV30 and TRBJ2-6, with D possibly matching TRBD2 (5 bases). Germline-derived CDR1 and CDR2 are GTSNPN and SVGIG (reference sequence). The V gene lost 5 bases and the J gene lost 9 bases, with 11 bases spanning the gap. This CDR3 has 12 amino acids. The CDR3 DNA sequence: TGTGCCTGGGGAGGTGGAGACAACGTCCTGACTTTC. It encodes CAWGGGDNVLTF.

The CDR3 here is CASRSSGGTGELFF. The CDR3 DNA is TGTGCCAGTAGATCTAGCGGGGGCACCGGGGAGCTGTTTTTT. V usage is TRBV19 and J usage is TRBJ2-2; 10 nucleotides match TRBD2. J lost 4 bases, V lost 6 bases, and 2 bases had no gene match. The germline CDR1 and CDR2 sequences are LNHDA and SQIVND (reference sequence). The CDR3 is 14 residues long.

The DNA of the CDR3 is TGTGCCAGCTCAAGGGACTGGAAAGAGACCCAGTACTTC. This codes for CASSRDWKETQYF. The chain joins TRBV18 to TRBJ2-5, with a tentative D call TRBD2 (6 bases). This CDR3 is 13 amino acids long. V was clipped by 5 bases and J by 3 bases, with 10 bases between them. Per germline, CDR1 KGHSH and CDR2 LQKENI.

The chain has TRBV6-5 and TRBJ2-4; 16 nucleotides align to TRBD2. This CDR3 is 15 amino acids long. With V trimmed by 9 bases and J by 9 bases, 8 bases remained unmatched. Germline V gene data show CDR1 as MNHEY and CDR2 as SVGAGI. CDR3 amino acids: CASGGTSGRESIQYF. The CDR3 DNA reads TGTGCCAGTGGCGGGACTAGCGGGAGGGAAAGCATTCAGTACTTC.

The chain employs TRBV12-3 or TRBV12-4 and TRBJ1-2; D call uncertain. CDR3 length: 13 residues. V dropped 6 bases and J dropped 9 bases, with 17 bases sitting between them. The CDR3 sequence is CASRGLALDSYTF. The CDR3 region has the DNA TGTGCCAGCAGGGGTCTAGCCCTCGATAGCTACACCTTC.

The chain is built from TRBV3-1 (or the pseudogene TRBV3-2) and TRBJ2-2; TRBD2 aligns across 11 bases. There are 17 residues in the CDR3. J lost 4 bases, V lost 4 bases, and 8 bases had no gene match. Germline-derived CDR1 and CDR2 are LGHDT and YNNKEL (reference sequence). The CDR3 is CASSPFSGRAGTGELFF. CDR3 in DNA: TGTGCCAGCAGCCCATTTAGCGGGAGGGCCGGCACCGGGGAGCTGTTTTTT.

V usage is TRBV29-1 and J usage is TRBJ2-7; 9 bases align to TRBD2. The V gene's germline CDR1 is SQVTM and CDR2 ANQGSEA. V lost 3 bases and J lost 4; bases outside the gene matches: 4. This CDR3 has 13 residues. The CDR3 is CSVEAGGPYEQYF. CDR3 in DNA: TGCAGCGTTGAGGCGGGAGGGCCTTACGAGCAGTACTTC.

The J gene is TRBJ2-3, the V gene TRBV6-5, with TRBD2 matching 10 bases. Germline values: CDR1 MNHEY, CDR2 SVGAGI. The J segment lost 5 bases and the V segment lost 5 bases, leaving 4 bases of the junction unmatched. This CDR3 comprises 14 residues. The CDR3, as DNA: TGTGCCAGCAGTAGCGCTAGCGGGGGAGATACGCAGTATTTT. Residues: CASSSASGGDTQYF.

This chain's CDR3 is CASSFRRRGSGTGELFF. The CDR3 bases are TGTGCCAGCAGCTTCCGCCGGAGAGGGAGTGGCACCGGGGAGCTGTTTTTT. The chain employs TRBV7-8 and TRBJ2-2, with D possibly TRBD2 on 5 matching bases. CDR3 length: 17 residues. Germline V gives CDR1 SGHVS, CDR2 FQNEAQ. With 3 bases removed from V and 4 bases from J, the gap between germline ends came to 18 bases.

The J gene is TRBJ2-7, the V gene TRBV25-1, with a possible D match to TRBD2 (6 bases). The CDR3 consists of 12 residues. Trimming pared 7 bases from V and 6 bases from J, leaving 13 bases between. Germline V gives CDR1 MGHDK, CDR2 SYGVNS. CDR3 loop: CASTGGPGEQYF. In nucleotides, the CDR3 is TGTGCCAGCACTGGAGGGCCGGGCGAGCAGTACTTC.

V and J are TRBV5-1 and TRBJ1-4; unclear D gene. V shed 0 bases and J shed 5 bases, with 14 bases lying between them. Germline V gene data show CDR1 as SGHRS and CDR2 as YFSETQ. CDR3 length: 16 amino acids. The CDR3 DNA follows: TGCGCCAGCAGCTTGGTACCGGGGTCGCAGAATGAAAAACTGTTTTTT. Translation: CASSLVPGSQNEKLFF.

The chain links TRBV28 to TRBJ2-3; D possibly corresponds to TRBD2 (7 bases). The CDR3 sequence is 13 residues long. Germline V CDR1 and CDR2: MDHEN, SYDVKM. Trimming shortened V by 11 bases and J by 1 base, and 13 bases separated the two germline ends. In nucleotides, the CDR3 is TGTGCCGGAGGGGGAGGGGGCACAGATACGCAGTATTTT. Its translation: CAGGGGGTDTQYF.

The rearrangement uses TRBV3-1 (or the pseudogene TRBV3-2) and TRBJ2-3; 12 bases are shared with TRBD2. V lost 6 bases and J lost 4; bases outside the gene matches: 8. The CDR3 runs 16 residues. Germline V gene data show CDR1 as LGHDT and CDR2 as YNNKEL (reference sequence). The CDR3 sequence: CASSRRLAGASDTQYF. Written as DNA, the CDR3 is TGTGCCAGCAGTCGAAGACTAGCGGGAGCGTCAGATACGCAGTATTTT.

The genes are TRBV19 and TRBJ2-3; 8 bases fit TRBD2. The germline V gene encodes CDR1 LNHDA and CDR2 SQIVND (reference sequence). This CDR3 is built from 15 residues. V shed 3 bases, J shed 6 bases, and the junction held 8 bases outside the gene matches. Here the CDR3 reads CASSIFGRAADTQYF. The CDR3 region has the DNA TGTGCCAGTAGTATTTTCGGGAGGGCCGCGGATACGCAGTATTTT. The variable domain in full, with the rest retrieved from reference TRBV19 and TRBJ2-3, is DGGITQSPKYLFRKEGQNVTLSCEQNLNHDAMYWYRQDPGQGLRLIYYSQIVNDFQKGDIAEGYSVSREKKESFPLTVTSAQKNPTAFYLCASSIFGRAADTQYFGPGTRLTVL.